This T cell receptor (beta chain) derives from a study of radiotherapy plus CTLA-4 blockade in lung cancer. This table comes from immunoSEQ multiplex PCR, and its TCRdb copy is limited to in-frame clones, with some not included. The sample records approximately 50,000 clones, approximately 84% being singletons. Germline CDR1 reads LNHDA; CDR2 reads SQIVND (reference sequence). V was pared by 5 bases and J by 0 bases, with 6 bases between. The CDR3 totals 13 residues. This clone came up a few times. Each patient with chemo-refractory metastatic non-small-cell lung cancer was treated with focal radiation plus CTLA-4 blockade using ipilimumab.

This sequence originates from a human donor with non-small cell lung cancer whose response to radiotherapy plus ipilimumab could not be evaluated. The chain has TRBV19 and TRBJ2-3, with unresolved D. Here the sequenced sample was peripheral blood, taken from a patient treated with radiotherapy plus ipilimumab. Here the CDR3 reads CASSSLSTDTQYF. CDR3 coding DNA: TGTGCCAGTAGTTCCCTAAGCACAGATACGCAGTATTTT.